This T cell receptor (beta chain) was recovered during a study of brain T cells in children with intractable seizures. Sequencing was limited to surgery cases with top T cell transcript signatures in brain tissue. Pre-surgery treatment included at least one anti-epileptic drug. General study findings and limits: Each case's top public CDR3 resembled known HCMV, EBV or influenza A CDR3s. HCMV serostatus was not known, and viral specificity came from CDR3 similarity only. Pre- and post-surgery blood differed in depth, so pre-surgery absences may be undersampling.

Assay: immunoSEQ multiplex PCR; the TCRdb copy retains only in-frame clones and omits some. This sample has about 2,500 clones, with around 81% found just once. This clone was counted between two and nine times. Its antigen is not identified. This same CDR3 is encoded by further DNA sequences in the sample. Germline-derived CDR1 and CDR2 are MNHEY and SVGAGI. This CDR3 is built from 13 residues. Trimming shortened V by 5 bases and J by 5 bases, and 9 bases separated the two germline ends. The chain links TRBV6-5 to TRBJ2-2; D ambiguous. This clonotype originated in a boy less than two years old with hemimegalencephaly and intractable seizures. The sample was resected brain tissue, taken at surgery. CDR3 protein: CASSPPRTGELFF. The CDR3 coding sequence is TGTGCCAGCAGTCCTCCTAGAACCGGGGAGCTGTTTTTT.